This T cell receptor beta chain was captured by sequencing in a study of shared clonotypes between healthy human individuals. Genomic DNA came from 85 million to 95 million PBMCs in unsorted samples. The CDR3 is 15 residues long. J lost 0 bases, V lost 4 bases, and 3 bases had no gene match. CDR1 is MNHEY and CDR2 is SVGAGI in the germline V gene. Unsorted PBMC DNA went through sequencing on ten immunoSEQ deep assay plates. Libraries were prepared by immunoSEQ multiplex PCR; TCRdb keeps only in-frame clonotypes and omits some of them. The table has approximately 500,000 clones, 78% seen once. Sequencing was performed on PBMCs. The source is a woman in her thirties or forties in good health. Some clones in this sample may be carry-over from other donors' samples. The genes are TRBV6-5 and TRBJ2-7, with 10 bases lining up with TRBD2. The CDR3 spells CASSWTSGNSYEQYF. DNA of the CDR3: TGTGCCAGCAGTTGGACTAGCGGCAACTCCTACGAGCAGTACTTC.